These 6 T cell receptor beta chains came from one sample sequenced in a study of T cell changes during pregnancy in multiple sclerosis. Measured with immunoSEQ multiplex PCR; TCRdb has only the in-frame clones, and not every one. The sample has about 22,000 clones; about 91% are singletons. This specimen consisted of CD4+ T cells from peripheral blood mononuclear cells, obtained in the third trimester of pregnancy. These receptors were collected from a female donor with multiple sclerosis, enrolled in a pregnancy study.

The CDR3 DNA sequence: TGTGCCAGCACTCTGGACAGGGGGAGAGTGGACCCGTACTTC. Translation: CASTLDRGRVDPYF. This rearrangement joins TRBV11-3 to TRBJ2-7; 10 bases line up with TRBD1. The CDR3 loop spans 14 amino acids. The V segment lost 7 bases and the J segment 12 bases; nucleotides outside the gene matches: 15. Germline lookup yields CDR1 SGHNT and CDR2 YENEEA.

The gene calls are TRBV11-2 and TRBJ2-7; D not certain. Trimming took 0 bases from V and 3 from J, leaving 12 bases between them. The CDR3 has 15 residues. Germline loops: CDR1 SGHAT, CDR2 FQNNGV. CDR3: CASSLDLSRIYEQYF. The CDR3 DNA reads as TGTGCCAGCAGCTTAGATCTCTCCAGGATCTACGAGCAGTACTTC.

This sequence joins TRBV18 and TRBJ1-4; no clear D gene. The germline V and J ends were trimmed by 3 bases and 0 bases, with 8 bases remaining between them. Germline CDR1 KGHSH, CDR2 LQKENI. The CDR3 sequence is 15 residues long. The CDR3 coding sequence is TGTGCCAGCTCACCCTACGCTGCAACTAATGAAAAACTGTTTTTT. It is translated as CASSPYAATNEKLFF.

The J gene is TRBJ1-1, the V gene TRBV7-2, with D unclear. Germline lookup yields CDR1 SGHTA and CDR2 FQGNSA. The CDR3 length is 14 residues. V shed 2 bases and J shed 0 bases, with 7 bases lying between them. Here the CDR3 reads CASSLLRLNTEAFF. In DNA, the CDR3 is TGTGCCAGCAGCTTACTGCGGTTGAACACTGAAGCTTTCTTT.

J is TRBJ1-5 and V is TRBV15; D gene unclear. V lost 1 base, J lost 1 base, and 11 bases lay in between. In germline, CDR1 is LNHNV, CDR2 YYDKDF (reference sequence). CDR3 length: 16 residues. This chain's CDR3 is CATSRAYGGSNQPQHF. DNA for the CDR3: TGTGCCACCAGCAGAGCTTACGGCGGCAGCAATCAGCCCCAGCATTTT.

This clone has more than one count but fewer than ten. The V call is TRBV10-1, the J call TRBJ1-2; no reliable D call. Germline-derived CDR1 and CDR2 are WNHNN and SYGVQD (reference sequence). V was clipped by 0 bases and J by 8 bases, with 10 bases between them. The CDR3 has 13 amino acids. The CDR3, as DNA: TGCGCCAGCAGTGAGTCGTACGCGGGAGGCTACACCTTC. This encodes CASSESYAGGYTF.